The clone carrying this TCR beta chain was seen many times. Trimming took 0 bases from V and 2 from J, leaving 5 bases between them. CDR1 and CDR2 from the germline V gene are SQVTM and ANQGSEA. The CDR3 consists of 12 residues. Each CDR3 protein gets one entry after TCRdb re-called the 5' RACE reads with MiXCR. Of tens of thousands of distinct CDR3 sequences listed, about 9.4% were seen once; the top ten hold approximately 21%. This sample stems from a study of neurological immune-mediated disorders. The chain combines TRBV29-1 with TRBJ2-7; D gene ambiguous. The sequence came from a woman aged 60-75 years with HTLV-1-associated myelopathy (HAM/TSP). Input material: PBMCs. The CDR3 nucleotides read TGCAGCGTTGAAGACGGTGCCTACGAGCAGTACTTC. Its translation is CSVEDGAYEQYF.